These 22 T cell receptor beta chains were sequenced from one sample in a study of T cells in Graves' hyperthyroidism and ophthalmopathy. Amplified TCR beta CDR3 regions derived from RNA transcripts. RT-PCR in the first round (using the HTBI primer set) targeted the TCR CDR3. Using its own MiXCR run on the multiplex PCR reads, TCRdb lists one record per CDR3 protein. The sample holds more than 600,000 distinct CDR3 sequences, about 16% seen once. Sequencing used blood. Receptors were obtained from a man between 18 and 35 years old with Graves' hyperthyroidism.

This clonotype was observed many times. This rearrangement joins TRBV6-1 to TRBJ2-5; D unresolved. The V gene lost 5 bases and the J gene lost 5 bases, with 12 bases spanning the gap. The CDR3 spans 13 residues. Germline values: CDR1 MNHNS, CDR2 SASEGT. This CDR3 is CASSRRERETQYF. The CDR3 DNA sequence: TGTGCCAGCAGTAGGAGAGAGAGGGAGACCCAGTACTTC.

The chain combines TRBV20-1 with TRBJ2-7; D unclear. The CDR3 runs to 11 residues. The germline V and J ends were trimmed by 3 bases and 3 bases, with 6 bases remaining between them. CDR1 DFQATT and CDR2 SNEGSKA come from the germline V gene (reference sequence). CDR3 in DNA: TGCAGTGCTAGCGGGTTCTACGAGCAGTACTTC. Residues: CSASGFYEQYF.

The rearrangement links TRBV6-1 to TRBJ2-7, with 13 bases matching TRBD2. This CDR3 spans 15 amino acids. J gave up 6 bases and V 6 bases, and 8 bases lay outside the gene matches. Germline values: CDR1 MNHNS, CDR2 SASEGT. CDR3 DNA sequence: TGTGCCAGCAGACCCACTAGCGGGAGGGGAGGCGAGCAGTACTTC. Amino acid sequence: CASRPTSGRGGEQYF.

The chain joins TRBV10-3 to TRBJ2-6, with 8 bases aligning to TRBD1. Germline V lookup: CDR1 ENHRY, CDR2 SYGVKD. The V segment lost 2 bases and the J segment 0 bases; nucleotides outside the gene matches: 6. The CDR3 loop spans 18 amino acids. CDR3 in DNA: TGTGCCATCAGTGAGAGGACAGGGATTATCTCTGGGGCCAACGTCCTGACTTTC. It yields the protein CAISERTGIISGANVLTF.

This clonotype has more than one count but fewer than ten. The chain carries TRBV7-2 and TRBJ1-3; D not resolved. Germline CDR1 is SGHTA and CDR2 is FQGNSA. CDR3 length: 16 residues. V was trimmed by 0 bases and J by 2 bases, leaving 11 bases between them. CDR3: CASSLAGRPPGNTIYF. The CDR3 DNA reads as TGTGCCAGCAGCTTAGCGGGCAGGCCCCCTGGAAACACCATATATTTT.

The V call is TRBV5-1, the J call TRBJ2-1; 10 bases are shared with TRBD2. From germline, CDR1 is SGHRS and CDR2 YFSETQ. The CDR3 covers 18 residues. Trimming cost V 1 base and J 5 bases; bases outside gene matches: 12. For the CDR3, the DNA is TGCGCCAGCAGCTTGCCCACCTCCGCGCTAGCGGGAGACAATGAGCAGTTCTTC. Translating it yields CASSLPTSALAGDNEQFF.

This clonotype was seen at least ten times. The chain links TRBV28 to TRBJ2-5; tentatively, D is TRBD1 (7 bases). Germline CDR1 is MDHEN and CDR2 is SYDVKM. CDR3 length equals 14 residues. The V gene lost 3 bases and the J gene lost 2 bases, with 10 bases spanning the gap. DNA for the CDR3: TGTGCCAGCAGTTTCTCAGGGGGGCAAGAGACCCAGTACTTC. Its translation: CASSFSGGQETQYF.

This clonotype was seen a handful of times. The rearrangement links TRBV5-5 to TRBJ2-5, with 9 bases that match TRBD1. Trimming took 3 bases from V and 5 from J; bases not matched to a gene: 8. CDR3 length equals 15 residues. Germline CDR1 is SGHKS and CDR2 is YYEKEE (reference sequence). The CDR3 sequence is CASSSRDREGETQYF. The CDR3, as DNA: TGTGCCAGCAGCTCCCGGGACAGGGAGGGGGAGACCCAGTACTTC.

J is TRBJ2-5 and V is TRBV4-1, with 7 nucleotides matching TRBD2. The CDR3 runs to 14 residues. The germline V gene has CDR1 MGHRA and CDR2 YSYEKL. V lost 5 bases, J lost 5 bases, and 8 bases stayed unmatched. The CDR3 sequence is CASSDRDYGETQYF. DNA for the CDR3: TGCGCCAGCAGCGACCGGGACTACGGTGAGACCCAGTACTTC.

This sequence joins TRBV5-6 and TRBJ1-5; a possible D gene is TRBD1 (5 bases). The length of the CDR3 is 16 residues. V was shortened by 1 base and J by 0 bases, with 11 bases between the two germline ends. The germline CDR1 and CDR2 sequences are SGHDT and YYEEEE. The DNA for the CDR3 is TGTGCCAGCAGCTTGAACGGGGGGATTAGCAATCAGCCCCAGCATTTT. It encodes CASSLNGGISNQPQHF.

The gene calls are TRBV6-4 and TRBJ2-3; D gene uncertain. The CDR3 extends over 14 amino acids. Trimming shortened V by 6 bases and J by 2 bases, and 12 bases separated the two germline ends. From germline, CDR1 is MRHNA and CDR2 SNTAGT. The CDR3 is CASSLTRNTDTQYF. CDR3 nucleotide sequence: TGTGCCAGCAGCTTGACCAGGAACACAGATACGCAGTATTTT.

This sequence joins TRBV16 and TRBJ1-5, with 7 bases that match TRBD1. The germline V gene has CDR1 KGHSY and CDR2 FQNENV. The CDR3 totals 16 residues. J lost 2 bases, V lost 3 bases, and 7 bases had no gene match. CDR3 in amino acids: CASSHTYDRGNQPQHF. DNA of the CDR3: TGTGCCAGCAGCCACACCTACGACAGGGGCAATCAGCCCCAGCATTTT.

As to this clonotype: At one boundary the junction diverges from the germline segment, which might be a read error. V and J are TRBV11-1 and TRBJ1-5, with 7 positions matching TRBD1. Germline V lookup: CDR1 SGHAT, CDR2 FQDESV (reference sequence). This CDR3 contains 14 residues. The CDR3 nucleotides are TGCGCCAGCAGCCAGCGACAGGGCGGACAGCCCCAGCATTTT. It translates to CASSQRQGGQPQHF.

The CDR3 nucleotides are TGTGCCAGTAGGCTCGACAGGGCCACTGAAGCTTTCTTT. It is translated as CASRLDRATEAFF. The chain combines TRBV19 with TRBJ1-1, with 7 bases that match TRBD1. Germline assignment: CDR1 LNHDA and CDR2 SQIVND (reference sequence). The CDR3 extends over 13 amino acids. V shed 6 bases and J 4 bases; nucleotides not matched to a gene: 5.

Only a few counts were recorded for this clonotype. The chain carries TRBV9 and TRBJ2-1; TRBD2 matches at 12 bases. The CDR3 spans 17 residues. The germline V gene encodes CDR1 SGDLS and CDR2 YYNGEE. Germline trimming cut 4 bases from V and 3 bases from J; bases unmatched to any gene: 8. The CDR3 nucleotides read TGTGCCAGCAGCTACAGTCTAGCGGGAGGGATCTACAATGAGCAGTTCTTC. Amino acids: CASSYSLAGGIYNEQFF.

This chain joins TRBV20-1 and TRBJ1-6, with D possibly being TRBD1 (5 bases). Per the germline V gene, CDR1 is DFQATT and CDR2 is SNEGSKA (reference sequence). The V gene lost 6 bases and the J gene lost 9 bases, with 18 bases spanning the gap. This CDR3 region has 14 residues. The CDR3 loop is CSASGTGPGSPLHF. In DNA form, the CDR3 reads TGCAGTGCGAGTGGGACGGGGCCCGGTTCACCCCTCCACTTT.

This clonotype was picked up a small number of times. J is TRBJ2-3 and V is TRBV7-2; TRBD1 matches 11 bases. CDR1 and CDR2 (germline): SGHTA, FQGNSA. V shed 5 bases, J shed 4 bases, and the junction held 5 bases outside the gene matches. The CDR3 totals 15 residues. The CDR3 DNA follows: TGTGCCAGCAGCCGCCGGGACAGGGGGTCAGATACGCAGTATTTT. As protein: CASSRRDRGSDTQYF.

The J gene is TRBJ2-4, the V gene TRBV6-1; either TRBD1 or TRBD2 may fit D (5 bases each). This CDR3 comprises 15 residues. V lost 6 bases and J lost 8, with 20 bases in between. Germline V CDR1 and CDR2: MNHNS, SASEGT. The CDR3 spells CASSPGLGDGHIQYF. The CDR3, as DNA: TGTGCCAGCAGCCCTGGGTTGGGGGATGGACACATTCAGTACTTC.

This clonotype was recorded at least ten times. The CDR3 sequence is CAWSVGGSDTQYF. The CDR3 region has the DNA TGTGCCTGGAGTGTAGGGGGTTCGGATACGCAGTATTTT. This rearrangement joins TRBV30 to TRBJ2-3; D is perhaps TRBD1 (6 bases). The CDR3 runs to 13 residues. In germline, CDR1 is GTSNPN, CDR2 SVGIG (reference sequence). Trimming removed 0 bases from V and 6 bases from J, with 10 bases in between.

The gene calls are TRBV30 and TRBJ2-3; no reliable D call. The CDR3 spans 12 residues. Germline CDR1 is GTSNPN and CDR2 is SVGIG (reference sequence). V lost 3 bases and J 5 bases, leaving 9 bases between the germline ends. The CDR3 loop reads CAWRKMRDTQYF. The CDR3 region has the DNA TGTGCCTGGAGGAAGATGCGAGATACGCAGTATTTT.

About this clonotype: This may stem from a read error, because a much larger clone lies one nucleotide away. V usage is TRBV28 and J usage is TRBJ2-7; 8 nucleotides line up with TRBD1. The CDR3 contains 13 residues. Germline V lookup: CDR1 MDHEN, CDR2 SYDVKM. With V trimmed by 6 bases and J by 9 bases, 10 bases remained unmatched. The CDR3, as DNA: TGTGCCAGCAGCTCCACAGGGGGGCAGGTGCAGTACTTC. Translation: CASSSTGGQVQYF.

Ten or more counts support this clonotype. The DNA for the CDR3 is TGCAGTGCTAGCCGTGACCCTGGTAGCTACACCTTC. This sequence encodes CSASRDPGSYTF. The chain carries TRBV20-1 and TRBJ1-2; D unresolved. Germline V CDR1 and CDR2: DFQATT, SNEGSKA (reference sequence). The length of the CDR3 is 12 residues. V was pared by 3 bases and J by 9 bases, with 14 bases between.